One and the same sample provided the 11 T cell receptor beta chains below, sequenced in a study of blood T cell repertoires in COVID-19. Sequencing used immunoSEQ multiplex PCR; TCRdb keeps in-frame clones, though not all of them. The sample consists of roughly 330,000 clones, roughly 90% of them appearing once. The sequenced sample was peripheral blood. The origin of the receptors is a woman aged 45 to 65 with active or convalescent COVID-19.

The V gene is TRBV6-5, the J gene TRBJ2-4, with D perhaps TRBD1 (5 bases). Germline V gives CDR1 MNHEY, CDR2 SVGAGI. The CDR3 is 14 residues long. The V end was cut by 9 bases, the J end by 2 bases, with 14 bases between. The CDR3 sequence: CASSLRGSKNIQYF. CDR3 nucleotide sequence: TGTGCCAGTTCCTTAAGGGGCTCCAAAAACATTCAGTACTTC.

This rearrangement joins TRBV21-1 to TRBJ1-1. TRBV21-1 corresponds to a pseudogene. CDR3 size: 14 residues. The CDR3 loop is CASSKRLMNTEAFF. The CDR3 coding sequence is TGTGCCAGCAGCAAGAGGTTAATGAACACTGAAGCTTTCTTT.

The V and J genes are TRBV4-2 and TRBJ2-1; D remains ambiguous. CDR1 is LGHNA and CDR2 is YNFKEQ in the germline V gene. V was trimmed by 4 bases and J by 0 bases, leaving 13 bases between them. The CDR3 totals 16 residues. For the CDR3, the DNA is TGTGCCAGCAGCCCCACCCGCAAGAGCTCCTACAATGAGCAGTTCTTC. This gives the protein CASSPTRKSSYNEQFF.

The chain has TRBV27 and TRBJ1-1, with 10 bases aligning to TRBD1. Trimming cost V 6 bases and J 12 bases; bases outside gene matches: 7. This CDR3 spans 12 amino acids. CDR1 and CDR2 (germline): MNHEY, SMNVEV (reference sequence). The CDR3 nucleotides are TGTGCCAGCAGGGGACAGGGGTTTAAAACTTTCTTT. Its translation is CASRGQGFKTFF.

This rearrangement joins TRBV9 to TRBJ1-4, with D unresolved. The CDR3 spans 15 residues. Germline CDR1 and CDR2: SGDLS and YYNGEE. The V end lost 2 bases, the J end lost 1 base, and 9 bases lay between the germline ends. DNA for the CDR3: TGTGCCAGCAGCGTGGGAGGCTTAACTAATGAAAAACTGTTTTTT. As protein: CASSVGGLTNEKLFF.

This chain uses TRBV29-1 with TRBJ2-1, with TRBD2 matching over 8 bases. V lost 4 bases, J lost 1 base, and 12 bases stayed unmatched. This CDR3 is 17 amino acids long. From germline, CDR1 is SQVTM and CDR2 ANQGSEA. The CDR3: CSVGGVVSGTSYNEQFF. CDR3 in DNA: TGCAGCGTTGGGGGGGTAGTTAGCGGGACGTCCTACAATGAGCAGTTCTTC.

The J gene is TRBJ2-1, the V gene TRBV30, with 9 bases aligning to TRBD1. The CDR3 runs to 14 residues. V dropped 2 bases and J dropped 8; count of bases not matched to a gene: 7. Germline V gene lookup returns CDR1 GTSNPN and CDR2 SVGIG (reference sequence). CDR3 loop: CAWSFGTGLDEQFF. CDR3 sequence (DNA): TGTGCCTGGAGTTTCGGGACAGGGCTCGATGAGCAGTTCTTC. The variable domain in full, with the rest retrieved from reference TRBV30 and TRBJ2-1, is SQTIHQWPATLVQPVGSPLSLECTVEGTSNPNLYWYRQAAGRGLQLLFYSVGIGQISSEVPQNLSASRPQDRQFILSSKKLLLSDSGFYLCAWSFGTGLDEQFFGPGTRLTVL.

The V call is TRBV5-1, the J call TRBJ1-1, with 7 bases that match TRBD1. After removal of 4 bases from V and 0 bases from J, the junction contained 3 bases not matched to a gene. CDR1 is SGHRS, CDR2 YFSETQ, per germline. This CDR3 contains 14 residues. CDR3 bases: TGCGCCAGCAGCCGGGACAGTATGAACACTGAAGCTTTCTTT. It codes for CASSRDSMNTEAFF.

The genes are TRBV10-3 and TRBJ1-3; 7 bases are a match to TRBD1. The CDR3 length is 13 residues. The germline V gene has CDR1 ENHRY and CDR2 SYGVKD. Losses at the gene ends were 6 bases for V and 4 bases for J; bases not matched to a gene: 3. This chain's CDR3 is CAIRTGKGNTIYF. CDR3 in DNA: TGTGCCATCAGGACAGGGAAAGGAAACACCATATATTTT.

The chain links TRBV5-1 to TRBJ1-4; 7 nucleotides agree with TRBD1. The CDR3 runs to 16 residues. V shed 0 bases, J shed 7 bases, and the junction held 9 bases outside the gene matches. The germline V gene has CDR1 SGHRS and CDR2 YFSETQ. In nucleotides, the CDR3 is TGCGCCAGCAGCTTGGGACAGGGATCCGTCAGTGAAAAACTGTTTTTT. Its translation: CASSLGQGSVSEKLFF.

In the case of this clone: One end of the junction does not line up with germline, which may come from a read error. V usage is TRBV4-2 and J usage is TRBJ1-6; D ambiguous. The CDR3 extends over 16 amino acids. Germline V gene data show CDR1 as LGHNA and CDR2 as YNFKEQ. The CDR3: CASRQGGNDPYSPLHF. The CDR3 region has the DNA TGTGCCAGCAGGCAAGGAGGGAACGACCCTTATTCACCCCTCCACTTT.